This T cell receptor beta chain comes out of a study of blood T cells in healthy people across ages. General observations from the study: In long-lived donors, naive CD4+ cell counts and diversity exceeded those of aged donors.

For this clonotype: The antigen is not known.

A J-beta primer mix and a sample-barcoded 5' primer were used in a second PCR of about 7 to 12 cycles. Per sample, CDR3-containing paired-end reads numbered at least 2.5 million. MiXCR, run by TCRdb on the 5' RACE reads, gives a single entry per CDR3 protein. Of about 1.5 million distinct CDR3 sequences listed, 40% to 45% are singletons. The CDR3 contains 15 residues. Germline-derived CDR1 and CDR2 are DFQATT and SNEGSKA (reference sequence). Deletions cut 0 bases from V and 3 bases from J, with 12 bases between. Extractions gave at least 5.5 micrograms of total RNA per sample. V is TRBV20-1 and J is TRBJ2-1, with a possible D match to TRBD2 (5 bases). The origin of this receptor is a woman aged 18-35 years in good health. The sample comprised blood. CDR3 residues: CSARDAVEGYNEQFF. CDR3 sequence (DNA): TGCAGTGCTAGAGATGCGGTAGAGGGCTACAATGAGCAGTTCTTC.